The subject of this entry is one T cell receptor beta chain. The germline V gene has CDR1 SGHNT and CDR2 YYREEE (reference sequence). The CDR3 extends over 12 amino acids. Trimming took off 10 bases at V and 2 bases at J, with 13 bases between the two ends. This sample stems from a study of early T cells in non-severe SARS-CoV-2 infection. TCRdb ran MiXCR on the 5' RACE reads and lists one entry per CDR3 protein. The table includes more than 95,000 distinct CDR3 sequences, approximately 11% detected once. This TCR derives from an adult who was a healthcare worker with PCR-confirmed SARS-CoV-2 infection or an uninfected control (not recorded which). The sample here was whole blood, taken at baseline. The chain links TRBV5-4 to TRBJ2-7; D call uncertain. CDR3 bases: TGTGCCCAAGGATCACGTACCTACGAGCAGTACTTC. Protein: CAQGSRTYEQYF. The complete variable domain, with remaining parts taken from reference TRBV5-4 and TRBJ2-7, reads ETGVTQSPTHLIKTRGQQVTLRCSSQSGHNTVSWYQQALGQGPQFIFQYYREEENGRGNFPPRFSGLQFPNYSSELNVNALELDDSALYLCAQGSRTYEQYFGPGTRLTVT.